This T cell receptor (beta chain) was documented in a study of T cell responses to AZD1222 COVID-19 vaccine. General study points: Donors in the cohort were predominantly white British and more often female, and clonal diversity was possibly underestimated.

This CDR3 spans 13 amino acids. Trimming removed 0 bases from V and 8 bases from J, with 5 bases in between. The germline V gene has CDR1 SGHAT and CDR2 FQDESV (reference sequence). Comment on this clone: What it binds is not known.

TCRdb's table, derived via immunoSEQ multiplex PCR, lists solely in-frame clones and lacks some. Here the sample spans tens of thousands of clones, 70% to 85% being singletons. This sequence was found in an adult in good health. The chain is built from TRBV11-1 and TRBJ1-6; no definite D call. The sample in question was peripheral blood, obtained on day 0 of AZD1222 vaccination. CDR3 protein: CASSLAVDSPLHF. CDR3 coding DNA: TGTGCCAGCAGCTTAGCCGTTGATTCACCCCTCCACTTT. The complete variable domain, with remaining parts taken from reference TRBV11-1 and TRBJ1-6, reads EAEVAQSPRYKITEKSQAVAFWCDPISGHATLYWYRQILGQGPELLVQFQDESVVDDSQLPKDRFSAERLKGVDSTLKIQPAELGDSAMYLCASSLAVDSPLHFGNGTRLTVT.